This T cell receptor beta chain is from a study of cytomegalovirus exposure and HLA in healthy donors (dated by TCRdb to the late 2010s). Regarding the study in general: In an earlier analysis of 450 to 750 of the donors, 276 Gb of sequence data and 95 million to 130 million unique TCR beta sequences from roughly 190 million T cells were reported. About 280 gigabases of sequencing data and 70 million to 95 million unique TCR sequences made up an early release that covered several hundred HLA-typed donors. Of the approximately 400 genotyped donors, 81% fell in the genetic ancestry cluster associated with self-reported Caucasian donors. Across approximately 400 genotyped donors of the cohort, an average of approximately 200,000 unique TCR beta nucleotide sequences per donor were sequenced, and around 20% of those sequences were non-productive. In the later analysis, no new phenotypic data were used to find candidate immune exposures; instead, reliance was placed on TCR beta sequences and their occurrence across donors. In an earlier analysis of 500 to 650 of the donors, high-throughput TCR beta sequencing was used to judge whether each TCR beta V gene segment behaved as functional or pseudogenic. In a later genetic analysis, genome-wide SNP genotypes for about 55% of the roughly 700 donors were used, and that subset was treated as a discovery cohort. The study profiled the T cell repertoires of hundreds of subjects by immunosequencing and related them to cytomegalovirus serostatus. Five DR-DQ haplotypes were treated as single units for association and clustering because of strong linkage in the cohort. Donor age, sex, ethnicity and CMV serostatus were collected together with the repertoire data. The study aimed to test whether signatures of past pathogen exposure could be identified by cataloging public T cell receptors. To study patterns of TCR occurrence, a later analysis re-analyzed previously published TCR beta repertoires from hundreds of donors and added high-resolution HLA genotyping. Along with the roughly 670-subject first cohort, a separate validation cohort of over a hundred different subjects was used. All discovery cohort repertoires had been generated using a single sequencing platform. The study combined high-throughput TCR immunosequencing, statistical association of individual TCRs with disease status, and machine learning to predict cytomegalovirus infection status. HLA typing included class I and class II loci at four-digit resolution. The number of typed donors differed by locus: about 629-630 for A, B, C, DRB1 and DQB1; some 540 for DQA1; 606 for DPA1; and some 430 for DPB1. Broad study findings and their caveats: The presence/absence analyses assumed that sequencing depth was roughly uniform across donors, and that assumption may not be true. A later genetic analysis associated a missense DCLRE1C variant with V-gene and J-gene trimming of TCR beta chains, and an independent cohort replicated the association. The classifier was reported to diagnose cytomegalovirus status with high specificity and sensitivity in both the original cohort and the validation cohort. At a false discovery rate of 0.05, a later analysis linked 15,000 to 20,000 TCR beta sequences to specific HLA alleles. Correlated functional status among segregating V segments might reflect linkage disequilibrium, but an unknown experimental factor could not be ruled out. According to a later analysis, most CMV-associated TCR beta chains appeared to be HLA-restricted, and the HLA associations seemed to be driven largely by CMV exposure. Because HLA typing was missing for some donors at each locus, association tests included only the typed subset. Compared with the roughly 670-donor mean, donors in an Asian-associated ancestry cluster had fewer N-insertions in productive TCRs, according to a later genetic analysis. In vitro tests confirmed that a few of the cytomegalovirus-associated TCR beta chains recognize cytomegalovirus antigens. The cohort was sequenced for TCR beta chains only, and without alpha or paired-chain data the features that could be detected were limited. According to a later analysis, TCR association rates differed among HLA loci, with DRB1 alleles showing the most associated TCRs and HLA-C alleles showing the fewest. Some IMGT-functional V segments, including TRBV6-2 and TRBV6-3, could not be told apart with the 87-base-pair reads, so those segments were excluded. Fewer than 20 rarely observed V segments, including chromosome 9 orphons, were excluded from the earlier analysis of 550 to 700 of the donors because counts were too low. CMV serostatus was the only immune exposure information available for the cohort. In a later analysis, HLA-associated TCR beta chains showed more clonal expansion and lower generation probabilities than non-associated chains that were equally common. It was suggested by the authors that the approach could potentially be generalized to other disease states and immunological phenotypes. A further reported finding was that TCR beta sequences accurately predicted the HLA-A and HLA-B alleles for most subjects in the first cohort. Assigning TCR associations to individual alleles was difficult when HLA alleles, especially DR and DQ, strongly co-occurred. The sequencing pipeline was judged likely to have produced a cluster of highly shared sequence variants as a technical artifact. In a later analysis, several top co-occurrence clusters were reported to appear linked to parvovirus B19, influenza, CMV and Epstein-Barr virus. Broadly in line with IMGT annotations, most TCR beta V segments showed up in productive rearrangements about 90% or about 30% of the time in an earlier analysis of roughly 590 of the donors. While some public TCRs were present in many individuals, most TCR sequences turned up only very rarely across donors. The study gave a list of 150 to 200 TCR beta chains associated with cytomegalovirus.

The germline V gene provides CDR1 SQVTM and CDR2 ANQGSEA. Germline trimming: 4 bases from V, 4 bases from J; junction bases outside gene matches: 5. CDR3 length: 13 amino acids, cysteine to phenylalanine. CDR3 DNA is the only sequence kept; it has 39 bases, read in frame from the first base. The library was built by means of the immunoSEQ multiplex PCR assay. For the multiplex PCR, a mixture combining 60 forward primers for TCR Vbeta segments and 13 reverse primers for TCR Jbeta segments was used. A multiplex PCR assay on genomic DNA amplified the CDR3 region of rearranged TCR beta genes. Amplified TCR beta libraries were sequenced as 87-base-pair reads on the Illumina HiSeq System. Per the original workflow: A later analysis counted tens of millions of unique TCR beta chains across the 670 or so repertoires, and some 12 million of these chains were shared by at least two donors. A nearest-neighbor algorithm error-corrected the raw reads and collapsed the reads into unique sequences, merging closely related sequences to remove PCR and sequencing errors. CDR3 sequences were aligned to IMGT reference sequences to assign V, D and J gene segments. Each retained sequence needed at least a six-nucleotide match to both a V gene segment and a J gene segment. A rearrangement counted as productive if the CDR3 had no stop codons and remained in frame with V and J, and every other rearrangement counted as non-productive. Following IMGT convention, CDR3 was defined as the stretch from the second conserved V-encoded cysteine up to the conserved J-encoded phenylalanine. The earlier analysis of 500 to 650 of the donors excluded any sequence lacking an unambiguous match to a single V gene segment. An earlier analysis of some 610 of the donors called V segments functional above 56.7% productive rearrangements and segregating when the between-donor standard deviation exceeded 5%. A statistical classification framework was built to diagnose cytomegalovirus status from the catalog of TCR beta chain sequences. In a later analysis, V and J genes were assigned by comparing TCR nucleotide sequences against IMGT/GENE-DB human TR gene sequences. A later analysis assigned CDR3 sequences and most-parsimonious VDJ recombination scenarios with the TCRdist pipeline. A later analysis defined each TCR beta chain by its CDR3 amino acid sequence plus V-gene family, and excluded reads lacking a unique V-gene family. In a later analysis, some 600 highly shared, low-generation-probability nucleotide sequences were removed to address suspected cross-contamination and a sequencing artifact. In a later analysis, a clonal expansion index for each public chain was calculated from normalized within-repertoire ranks of inferred template counts. In a later analysis, generation probabilities were computed with a VDJ recombination model fitted to out-of-frame rearrangements, and the resulting probabilities were checked against IGoR. A later analysis scored TCR-TCR, TCR-HLA and TCR-CMV co-occurrence with hypergeometric tests, applying a repertoire-size bias correction to TCR pairs. False discovery rates were estimated in a later analysis by permuting HLA or CMV assignments 20 times. In a later analysis, co-occurring TCRs were grouped with DBSCAN, and TCRdist sequence similarity was added when clustering was performed within HLA-allele-positive subsets. Repertoires with fewer than 30,000 or more than 120,000 public chains were left out of co-occurrence clustering, as were five repertoires with anomalous nucleotide sharing. TCRdb provides this immuneACCESS table in a form limited to in-frame rearrangements. Some clones are lacking; in checked studies, under half of them reflect an unresolved V gene, and why the rest are absent is not known. That table furnishes V, J and clone size, whereas the DNA furnished D and trimming. The sample records roughly 240,000 clones, roughly 73% of which are singletons. Roughly 0.45% of the sample belongs to the ten largest clones.

This clone has just a few counts. Its specific antigen is unknown. No much larger clone is present one base from it, and per-base qualities are unavailable. The cohort was made up of several hundred healthy bone marrow donors. At the time of sampling, every cohort member was nominally healthy, though immune exposures that went unrecorded were likely present. The donor tested CMV seronegative, placing the donor among the 352 seronegative members of the cohort. A peripheral blood sample was collected from each donor, and TCR beta sequencing was performed on peripheral blood mononuclear cells. The Qiagen DNeasy Blood Extraction Kit was used to extract genomic DNA from the blood cell samples.

In this chain, TRBV29-1 is recombined with TRBJ2-3; TRBD1 aligns with 7 central bases. The sequence came from a boy between 10 and 17 years old in good health and CMV-seronegative. What was sequenced was PBMCs. The DNA is TGCAGCGTTGCCACAGGGGTAGCAGATACGCAGTATTTT. It is translated as CSVATGVADTQYF.